Included here is one TCR beta chain sequence, with context. What it binds is unknown. This entry is derived from a study of cytomegalovirus exposure and HLA in healthy donors. Overall study: Unique TCR beta sequences numbering some 110 million came from some 200 million T cells in an earlier analysis.

Study-wide results and caveats: A few chains linked to CMV were shown in vitro to be specific for CMV antigens. Altogether, 160 or so TCR beta chains were recorded as cytomegalovirus-associated. Reports indicated that the classifier achieved high specificity and sensitivity in diagnosing cytomegalovirus status.

PCR employed 60 Vbeta and 13 Jbeta primers. Clones were sequenced by immunoSEQ multiplex PCR, and TCRdb holds only the in-frame ones, with some missing. Of approximately 150,000 clones listed, around 88% are singletons. The material sequenced was PBMCs. The TCR sequence derives from a woman younger than 45 in good health and CMV-seronegative.

The CDR3 is CASRARLEYEDTQYF. DNA of the CDR3: TGTGCCAGCAGGGCCCGACTAGAGTACGAGGATACGCAGTATTTT. The chain recombines TRBV7-8 with TRBJ2-3, with a possible D match to TRBD2 (6 bases). Per germline, CDR1 SGHVS and CDR2 FQNEAQ. This CDR3 contains 15 residues. V gave up 6 bases and J gave up 6 bases, with 19 bases separating them.